These T cell receptor beta chains were read from a single sample in a study of blood T cell repertoires in COVID-19. This table comes from immunoSEQ multiplex PCR, and its TCRdb copy is limited to in-frame clones, with some not included. The data contain some 150,000 clones, about nine tenths of them singletons. Specimen: peripheral blood. Receptor source: a man between 50 and 59 years old with active or convalescent COVID-19. Each CDR3 is given with its conserved first and last residue. The D gene is left open where the match is weak. Size tells how often a clone was seen (once, few, many) or the class of an expanded clone, and some rows leave it out.

size: .; D: .; V: TRBV6-6; J: TRBJ2-3; DNA: TGTGCCAGCAGCCTAGGGTCAGGGCCAGATACGCAGTATTTT; CDR3: CASSLGSGPDTQYF
size: .; D: TRBD2; V: TRBV27; J: TRBJ2-7; DNA: TGTGCCAGCAGTTTTAAGGGACTACCAGCCTACGAGCAGTACTTC; CDR3: CASSFKGLPAYEQYF
size: .; D: .; V: TRBV6-5; J: TRBJ1-2; DNA: TGTGCCAGCAGTTACTTATCACGCGATGGCTACACCTTC; CDR3: CASSYLSRDGYTF
size: .; D: .; V: TRBV19; J: TRBJ2-7; DNA: TGTGCCAGTAGACCAACCCCCGCAGCCTACGAGCAGTACTTC; CDR3: CASRPTPAAYEQYF
size: .; D: .; V: TRBV10-3; J: TRBJ2-1; DNA: TGTGCCATCAGTGCCGGATGGCGGAACAATGAGCAGTTCTTC; CDR3: CAISAGWRNNEQFF
size: .; D: TRBD2; V: TRBV19; J: TRBJ2-1; DNA: TGTGCCAGTCGAGGAAGCGGGAGGGGTAACGAGCAGTTCTTC; CDR3: CASRGSGRGNEQFF
size: .; D: TRBD1; V: TRBV5-4; J: TRBJ2-1; DNA: TGTGCCAGCAGCTTAGGACAGGGCCTGTACAATGAGCAGTTCTTC; CDR3: CASSLGQGLYNEQFF
size: once; D: .; V: TRBV27; J: TRBJ2-7; DNA: TGTGCCAGCAGTTTCCAGGGCTCCTACGAGCAGTACTTC; CDR3: CASSFQGSYEQYF
size: .; D: .; V: TRBV28; J: TRBJ2-7; DNA: TGTGCCAGCAGTTACCCTGCCCGGGCCTACGAGCAGTACTTC; CDR3: CASSYPARAYEQYF
size: .; D: TRBD2; V: TRBV18; J: TRBJ2-7; DNA: TGTGCCAGCTCAAAATCCGGGACTAGCATATTGGGAGAGCAGTACTTC; CDR3: CASSKSGTSILGEQYF
size: .; D: .; V: TRBV18; J: TRBJ2-7; DNA: TGTGCCAGCTCACCTCGCCCGGAGCGGGAGCAGTACTTC; CDR3: CASSPRPEREQYF
size: .; D: TRBD1; V: TRBV7-2; J: TRBJ1-2; DNA: TGTGCCAGCAGGCCGGACAGGGATTATGGCTACACCTTC; CDR3: CASRPDRDYGYTF
size: .; D: .; V: TRBV21-1; J: TRBJ2-1; DNA: TGTGCCAGCAGCACCTTCGACAGGCATGAGCAGTTCTTC; CDR3: CASSTFDRHEQFF
size: .; D: TRBD1; V: TRBV4-2; J: TRBJ2-7; DNA: TGTGCCAGCAGCCAAACAGGGGGCCGAGACGAGCAGTACTTC; CDR3: CASSQTGGRDEQYF
size: .; D: .; V: TRBV7-3; J: TRBJ1-5; DNA: TGTGCCAGCAGCTTAAAACCGGGGAATCAGCCCCAGCATTTT; CDR3: CASSLKPGNQPQHF
size: .; D: TRBD1; V: TRBV28; J: TRBJ2-2; DNA: TGTGCCAGCTTGGACAGGGTCCTCGGGGAGCTGTTTTTT; CDR3: CASLDRVLGELFF
size: .; D: .; V: TRBV11-3; J: TRBJ2-5; DNA: TGTGCCAGCAGCCCCGGAGGTCTAGCGCTACAAGAGACCCAGTACTTC; CDR3: CASSPGGLALQETQYF
size: .; D: .; V: TRBV9; J: TRBJ2-3; DNA: TGTGCCAGCAGCCCCCCGGGAGCAGATACGCAGTATTTT; CDR3: CASSPPGADTQYF
size: few; D: TRBD1; V: TRBV11-2; J: TRBJ1-6; DNA: TGTGCCAGCAGCGGACAGGGAGGCGGTTCACCCCTCCACTTT; CDR3: CASSGQGGGSPLHF
size: .; D: TRBD1; V: TRBV15; J: TRBJ2-7; DNA: TGTGCCACCAGCAGAGGTACTTCCGACAGGGGGGGCTACGAGCAGTACTTC; CDR3: CATSRGTSDRGGYEQYF
size: .; D: TRBD1; V: TRBV7-9; J: TRBJ1-2; DNA: TGTGCCAGCAGCATACGGACAGGGGAGGGTGGCTACACCTTC; CDR3: CASSIRTGEGGYTF
size: .; D: .; V: TRBV28; J: TRBJ1-2; DNA: TGTGCCAGCAGCTATTTGGGCAACTATGGCTACACCTTC; CDR3: CASSYLGNYGYTF
size: .; D: TRBD1; V: TRBV28; J: TRBJ2-7; DNA: TGTGCCAGCAGTTTCGGGGACAGGTCCTACGAGCAGTACTTC; CDR3: CASSFGDRSYEQYF
size: .; D: TRBD2; V: TRBV7-3; J: TRBJ2-1; DNA: TGTGCCAGCAGCTTTGGCGGGAGCGGCGGTGAGCAGTTCTTC; CDR3: CASSFGGSGGEQFF
size: once; D: .; V: TRBV3-1/TRBV3-2; J: TRBJ1-6; DNA: TGTGCCAGCAGCCAAGTCTCGGGGGGCAATTCACCCCTCCACTTT; CDR3: CASSQVSGGNSPLHF
size: .; D: .; V: TRBV20-1; J: TRBJ1-5; DNA: TGCAGTGCTAGTCGGACTAATAGCAATCAGCCCCAGCATTTT; CDR3: CSASRTNSNQPQHF
size: .; D: TRBD1; V: TRBV6-5; J: TRBJ1-4; DNA: TGTGCCAGCAGTTATGGCCCCCGGACAGGGGATGAAAAACTGTTTTTT; CDR3: CASSYGPRTGDEKLFF
size: once; D: TRBD1; V: TRBV4-2; J: TRBJ2-7; DNA: TGTGCCAGCAGCGACCGGGACAGGGGGCGTGAGCAGTACTTC; CDR3: CASSDRDRGREQYF
size: .; D: .; V: TRBV3-1/TRBV3-2; J: TRBJ1-1; DNA: TGTGCCAGCAGCCCGGGACAACCGAACACTGAAGCTTTCTTT; CDR3: CASSPGQPNTEAFF
size: .; D: .; V: TRBV5-6; J: TRBJ2-5; DNA: TGTGCCAGCAGCAAACAGGGGGGGCAAGAGACCCAGTACTTC; CDR3: CASSKQGGQETQYF
size: .; D: TRBD1; V: TRBV24-1; J: TRBJ2-2; DNA: TGTGCCACCGGAGGACAGGACACCGGGGAGCTGTTTTTT; CDR3: CATGGQDTGELFF
size: .; D: TRBD1; V: TRBV29-1; J: TRBJ1-2; DNA: TGCAGCGTTTCTCCACAGGGGGATTTGTCTGGCTACACCTTC; CDR3: CSVSPQGDLSGYTF
size: .; D: .; V: TRBV11-2; J: TRBJ2-2; DNA: TGTGCCAGCAGCTTAGGACTAGCGAACACCGGGGAGCTGTTTTTT; CDR3: CASSLGLANTGELFF
size: .; D: TRBD2; V: TRBV6-5; J: TRBJ2-2; DNA: TGTGCCAGCAGTTACTCGGGGAGGGGCACCGGGGAGCTGTTTTTT; CDR3: CASSYSGRGTGELFF
size: .; D: .; V: TRBV6-5; J: TRBJ1-1; DNA: TGTGCCAGTAGTCGCGAGGGCCTATCTGAAGCTTTCTTT; CDR3: CASSREGLSEAFF
size: .; D: .; V: TRBV5-4; J: TRBJ2-1; DNA: TGTGCCAGCAGCCACTTAGCCAGTGAGCAGTTCTTC; CDR3: CASSHLASEQFF
size: .; D: .; V: TRBV7-8; J: TRBJ1-5; DNA: TGTGCCAGCAGCTTCTTACCCTATAGCAATCAGCCCCAGCATTTT; CDR3: CASSFLPYSNQPQHF
size: .; D: .; V: TRBV3-1/TRBV3-2; J: TRBJ2-3; DNA: TGTGCCAGCAGCCAAACAGGGTCCGGTGCAGATACGCAGTATTTT; CDR3: CASSQTGSGADTQYF
size: .; D: TRBD2; V: TRBV5-1; J: TRBJ2-2; DNA: TGCGCCAGCAGCTTGGTGACTAGCGGGAGGACGAACACCGGGGAGCTGTTTTTT; CDR3: CASSLVTSGRTNTGELFF
size: .; D: .; V: TRBV3-1/TRBV3-2; J: TRBJ2-2; DNA: TGTGCCAGCAGCCAAGGACACGGGGAGCTGTTTTTT; CDR3: CASSQGHGELFF
size: .; D: TRBD2; V: TRBV30; J: TRBJ2-1; DNA: TGTGCCTGGAGTAACGGACAGGTGATAAGCGGGGGGGAGCAGTTCTTC; CDR3: CAWSNGQVISGGEQFF
size: once; D: TRBD2; V: TRBV27; J: TRBJ2-7; DNA: TGTGCCAGCAGTTTATCAACTAGCGGGAGCTACGAGCAGTACTTC; CDR3: CASSLSTSGSYEQYF
size: .; D: TRBD1; V: TRBV3-1/TRBV3-2; J: TRBJ2-1; DNA: TGTGCCAGCAGCCATCGGGACAGGGGGAGGAATGAGCAGTTCTTC; CDR3: CASSHRDRGRNEQFF
size: .; D: .; V: TRBV7-3; J: TRBJ2-5; DNA: TGTGCCAGCAGCTTAGTACCAGGGCGAGAGACCCAGTACTTC; CDR3: CASSLVPGRETQYF
size: once; D: .; V: TRBV5-1; J: TRBJ1-4; DNA: TGCGCCAGCAGCCAACACAGAGGGTCCACTAATGAAAAACTGTTTTTT; CDR3: CASSQHRGSTNEKLFF
size: .; D: .; V: TRBV5-4; J: TRBJ2-4; DNA: TGTGCCAGCAGCTCCGGAAGGGGAACTCTAGCCAAAAACATTCAGTACTTC; CDR3: CASSSGRGTLAKNIQYF
size: .; D: .; V: TRBV19; J: TRBJ2-7; DNA: TGTGCCAGTAGCACTACAGGGTTCTACGAGCAGTACTTC; CDR3: CASSTTGFYEQYF
size: .; D: .; V: TRBV19; J: TRBJ1-2; DNA: TGTGCCAGTAGTAGACTGGACAATGGCTACACCTTC; CDR3: CASSRLDNGYTF
size: .; D: .; V: TRBV27; J: TRBJ2-5; DNA: TGTGCCAGCAGCAAGCGGTGGCACATCCAAGAGACCCAGTACTTC; CDR3: CASSKRWHIQETQYF
size: few; D: TRBD1; V: TRBV6-6; J: TRBJ1-5; DNA: TGTGCCAGCAGTCCCACAGGGGGCAATCAGCCCCAGCATTTT; CDR3: CASSPTGGNQPQHF
size: once; D: TRBD1; V: TRBV5-1; J: TRBJ2-7; DNA: TGCGCCAGCAGCAGCTCCGGGACAGGGTCCTACGAGCAGTACTTC; CDR3: CASSSSGTGSYEQYF
size: .; D: TRBD1; V: TRBV27; J: TRBJ1-2; DNA: TGTGCCAGCAGTCCTGACAGGGCCCCCGGCTACACCTTC; CDR3: CASSPDRAPGYTF
size: .; D: TRBD1; V: TRBV27; J: TRBJ2-6; DNA: TGTGCCAGCAGTTCCGGGACAGGGCCCGAGAGGGGGGCCAACGTCCTGACTTTC; CDR3: CASSSGTGPERGANVLTF